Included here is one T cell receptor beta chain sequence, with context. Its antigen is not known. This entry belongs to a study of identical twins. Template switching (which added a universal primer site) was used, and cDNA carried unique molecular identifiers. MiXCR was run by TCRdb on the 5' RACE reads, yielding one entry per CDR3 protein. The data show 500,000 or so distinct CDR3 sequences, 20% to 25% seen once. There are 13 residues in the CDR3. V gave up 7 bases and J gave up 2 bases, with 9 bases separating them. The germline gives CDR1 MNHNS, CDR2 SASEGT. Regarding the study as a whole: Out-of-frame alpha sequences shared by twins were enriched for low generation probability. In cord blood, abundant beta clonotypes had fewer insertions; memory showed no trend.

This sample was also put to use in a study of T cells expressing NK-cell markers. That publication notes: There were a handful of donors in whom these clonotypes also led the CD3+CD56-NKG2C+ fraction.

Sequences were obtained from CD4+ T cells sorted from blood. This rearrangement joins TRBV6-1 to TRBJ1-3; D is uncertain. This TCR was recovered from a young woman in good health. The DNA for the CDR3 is TGTGCCAGCACCCCACGCACTGGAAACACCATATATTTT. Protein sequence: CASTPRTGNTIYF.